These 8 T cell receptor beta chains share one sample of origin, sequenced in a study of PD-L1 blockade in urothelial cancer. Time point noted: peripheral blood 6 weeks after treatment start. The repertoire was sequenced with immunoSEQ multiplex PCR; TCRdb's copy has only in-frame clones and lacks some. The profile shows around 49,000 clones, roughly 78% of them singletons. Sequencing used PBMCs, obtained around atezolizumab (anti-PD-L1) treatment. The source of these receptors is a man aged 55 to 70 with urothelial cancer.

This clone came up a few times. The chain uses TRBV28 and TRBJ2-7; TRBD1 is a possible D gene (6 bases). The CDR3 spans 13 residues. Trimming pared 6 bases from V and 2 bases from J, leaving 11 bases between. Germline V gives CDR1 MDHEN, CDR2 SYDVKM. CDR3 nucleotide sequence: TGTGCCAGCAGCATTAGGGGGACCTACGAGCAGTACTTC. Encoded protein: CASSIRGTYEQYF.

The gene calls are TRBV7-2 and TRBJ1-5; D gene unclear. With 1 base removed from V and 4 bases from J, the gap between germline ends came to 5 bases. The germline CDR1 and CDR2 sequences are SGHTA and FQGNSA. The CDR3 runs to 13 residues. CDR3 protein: CASSLGLNQPQHF. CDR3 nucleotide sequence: TGTGCCAGCAGCTTAGGACTTAATCAGCCCCAGCATTTT.

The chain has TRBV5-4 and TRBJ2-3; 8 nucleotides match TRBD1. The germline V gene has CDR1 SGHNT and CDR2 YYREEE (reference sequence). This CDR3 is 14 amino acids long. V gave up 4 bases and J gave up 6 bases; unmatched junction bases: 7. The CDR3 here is CASSPQTGEDTQYF. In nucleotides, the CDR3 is TGTGCCAGCAGCCCTCAGACAGGGGAGGATACGCAGTATTTT.

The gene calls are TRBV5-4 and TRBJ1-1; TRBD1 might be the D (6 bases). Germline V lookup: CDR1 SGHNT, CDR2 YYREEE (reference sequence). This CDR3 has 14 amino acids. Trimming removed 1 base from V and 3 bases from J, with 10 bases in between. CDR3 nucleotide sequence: TGTGCCAGCAGCTTGACAGGGAAAGACACTGAAGCTTTCTTT. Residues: CASSLTGKDTEAFF.

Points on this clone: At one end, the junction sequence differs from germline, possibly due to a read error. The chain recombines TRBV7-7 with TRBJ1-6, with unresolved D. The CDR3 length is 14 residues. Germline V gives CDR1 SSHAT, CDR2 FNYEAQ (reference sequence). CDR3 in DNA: TGTGCTAGCAGCGAACCCGGGGAGAATTCACCCCTCCACTTT. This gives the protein CASSEPGENSPLHF.

CDR3 bases: TGTGCCAGCTCCCTTTCGACGGGAATTCCTGAAGCTTTCTTT. Translation gives CASSLSTGIPEAFF. The chain couples TRBV18 to TRBJ1-1; D is unclear. V was pared by 6 bases and J by 6 bases, with 17 bases between. The length of the CDR3 is 14 residues. CDR1 KGHSH and CDR2 LQKENI come from the germline V gene.

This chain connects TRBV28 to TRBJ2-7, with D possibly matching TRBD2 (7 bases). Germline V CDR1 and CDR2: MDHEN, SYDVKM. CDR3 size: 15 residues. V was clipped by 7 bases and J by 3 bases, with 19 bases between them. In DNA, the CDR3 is TGTGCCAGCACACAAGATGGGGGGGCGAACTACGAGCAGTACTTC. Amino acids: CASTQDGGANYEQYF.

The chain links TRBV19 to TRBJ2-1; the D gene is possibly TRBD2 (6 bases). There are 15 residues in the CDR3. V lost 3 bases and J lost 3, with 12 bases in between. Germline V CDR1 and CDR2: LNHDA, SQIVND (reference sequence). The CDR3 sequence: CASSMIRGGYNEQFF. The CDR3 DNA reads TGTGCCAGTAGTATGATACGGGGAGGCTACAATGAGCAGTTCTTC.